The rows below give T cell receptor beta chains drawn from one sample of a study of cytomegalovirus exposure and HLA in healthy donors. The method was immunoSEQ multiplex PCR; TCRdb's version includes in-frame clones alone and lacks a portion of them. This table holds 150,000 to 250,000 clones, about four fifths found once. Sequencing was performed on PBMCs. These receptors were obtained from a boy aged 2 to 10 in good health and CMV-seronegative. Each CDR3 is given with its conserved first and last residue. Each record gives: D gene, V gene, J gene, clone size, CDR3 DNA, CDR3 protein. The D gene is left open where the match is weak. Clone size is given for some rows only: seen once, a few or many times, or a class if the clone is expanded.

D gene: -
V gene: TRBV6-4
J gene: TRBJ1-6
clone size: -
CDR3 DNA: TGTGCCAGCAGTGCTACAGGGAATTCACCCCTCCACTTT
CDR3 protein: CASSATGNSPLHF

D gene: -
V gene: TRBV5-3
J gene: TRBJ2-7
clone size: -
CDR3 DNA: TGTGCCGTACGACCCCGGGATCTAAAACCCTACGAGCAGTACTTC
CDR3 protein: CAVRPRDLKPYEQYF

D gene: TRBD2
V gene: TRBV5-6
J gene: TRBJ2-3
clone size: -
CDR3 DNA: TGTGCCAGCAGCTTGGGGGGACTAGCGATGAGCACAGATACGCAGTATTTT
CDR3 protein: CASSLGGLAMSTDTQYF

D gene: -
V gene: TRBV5-4
J gene: TRBJ2-7
clone size: -
CDR3 DNA: TGTGCCAGCAGCCGCAGGGACAACCCCTACGAGCAGTACTTC
CDR3 protein: CASSRRDNPYEQYF

D gene: TRBD2
V gene: TRBV7-2
J gene: TRBJ2-1
clone size: -
CDR3 DNA: TGTGCCAGCAGCACAAGAGGGGGCCTAGCGGGGAGGGATGAGCAGTTCTTC
CDR3 protein: CASSTRGGLAGRDEQFF

D gene: -
V gene: TRBV7-9
J gene: TRBJ1-5
clone size: -
CDR3 DNA: TGTGCCAGCAGTCCACAGGGCGACCAGCCCCAGCATTTT
CDR3 protein: CASSPQGDQPQHF

D gene: -
V gene: TRBV27
J gene: TRBJ1-5
clone size: -
CDR3 DNA: TGTGCCAGCAGTTTGGGGGGTGGCAATCAGCCCCAGCATTTT
CDR3 protein: CASSLGGGNQPQHF

D gene: -
V gene: TRBV4-1
J gene: TRBJ1-6
clone size: -
CDR3 DNA: TGCGCCAGCAGCCGAGAGGGGCAGGGAAATTCACCCCTCCACTTT
CDR3 protein: CASSREGQGNSPLHF

D gene: TRBD1
V gene: TRBV5-1
J gene: TRBJ1-5
clone size: -
CDR3 DNA: TGCGCCAGCAGCTGGGACAGGGGGCCGGATCAGCCCCAGCATTTT
CDR3 protein: CASSWDRGPDQPQHF

D gene: -
V gene: TRBV5-6
J gene: TRBJ2-5
clone size: -
CDR3 DNA: TGTGCCAGCAGCTTGGATACAGGGTGGAGGGAGACCCAGTACTTC
CDR3 protein: CASSLDTGWRETQYF

D gene: -
V gene: TRBV7-9
J gene: TRBJ1-2
clone size: -
CDR3 DNA: TGTGCCAGCAGCTCCGAGTATGGCTACACCTTC
CDR3 protein: CASSSEYGYTF

D gene: -
V gene: TRBV5-1
J gene: TRBJ2-1
clone size: -
CDR3 DNA: TGCGCCAGCAGCTTGGATGTGTCTACCCCCTACAATGAGCAGTTCTTC
CDR3 protein: CASSLDVSTPYNEQFF

D gene: TRBD1
V gene: TRBV5-1
J gene: TRBJ1-1
clone size: -
CDR3 DNA: TGCGCCAGCAGCCTTATTGGGACAGGGGGCCCTCTCTTT
CDR3 protein: CASSLIGTGGPLF

D gene: -
V gene: TRBV27
J gene: TRBJ1-1
clone size: -
CDR3 DNA: TGTGCCAGCAGTTTATCAGTAATACGAACAATGAACACTGAAGCTTTCTTT
CDR3 protein: CASSLSVIRTMNTEAFF

D gene: -
V gene: TRBV4-2
J gene: TRBJ1-1
clone size: -
CDR3 DNA: TGTGCCAGCAGCCAAGATATAGACAGGAACACTGAAGCTTTCTTT
CDR3 protein: CASSQDIDRNTEAFF

D gene: -
V gene: TRBV4-3
J gene: TRBJ1-1
clone size: -
CDR3 DNA: TGCGCCAGCAGCCAAGATTTTTGGGGAGCGGCTTTCTTT
CDR3 protein: CASSQDFWGAAFF

D gene: TRBD1
V gene: TRBV7-2
J gene: TRBJ2-7
clone size: -
CDR3 DNA: TGTGCCAGCAGTGACAGGGTATCCTACGAGCAGTACTTC
CDR3 protein: CASSDRVSYEQYF

D gene: -
V gene: TRBV18
J gene: TRBJ2-7
clone size: -
CDR3 DNA: TGTGCCAGCTCACCCCTGACAGACGAGCAGTACTTC
CDR3 protein: CASSPLTDEQYF

D gene: TRBD1
V gene: TRBV10-3
J gene: TRBJ1-2
clone size: -
CDR3 DNA: TGTGCCATCAGTGAGTCGAGGGACAGGGGAGTTCAGGATGGCTACACCTTC
CDR3 protein: CAISESRDRGVQDGYTF

D gene: -
V gene: TRBV5-1
J gene: TRBJ1-6
clone size: -
CDR3 DNA: TGCGCCAGCAGCTCCCTCGAGGGGGACACCCTCCACTTT
CDR3 protein: CASSSLEGDTLHF

D gene: TRBD1
V gene: TRBV5-1
J gene: TRBJ2-5
clone size: once
CDR3 DNA: TGCGCCAGCAGCCTTGGGGACAGTCGGACGGGGGAGACCCAGTACTTC
CDR3 protein: CASSLGDSRTGETQYF

D gene: TRBD2
V gene: TRBV2
J gene: TRBJ2-7
clone size: -
CDR3 DNA: TGTGCCAGCAGGTCCGGGACTAGCGCCTTCTACGAGCAGTACTTC
CDR3 protein: CASRSGTSAFYEQYF

D gene: -
V gene: TRBV6-1
J gene: TRBJ2-2
clone size: -
CDR3 DNA: TGTGCCAGCGGTTTGGGCAGTCTATTCACCGGGGAGCTGTTTTTT
CDR3 protein: CASGLGSLFTGELFF

D gene: -
V gene: TRBV18
J gene: TRBJ1-1
clone size: -
CDR3 DNA: TGTGCCAGCTCACCAGGGCCCGCTCTGAACACTGAAGCTTTCTTT
CDR3 protein: CASSPGPALNTEAFF

D gene: TRBD1
V gene: TRBV6-5
J gene: TRBJ2-7
clone size: -
CDR3 DNA: TGTGCCATCGGGACAGGGTTATACGAGCAGTACTTC
CDR3 protein: CAIGTGLYEQYF

D gene: TRBD1
V gene: TRBV7-8
J gene: TRBJ1-4
clone size: -
CDR3 DNA: TGTGCCAGCACCGGGACAGGGGAAGGTGAAAAACTGTTTTTT
CDR3 protein: CASTGTGEGEKLFF

D gene: TRBD2
V gene: TRBV7-2
J gene: TRBJ2-1
clone size: -
CDR3 DNA: TGTGCCAGCAGCTTACATTGGGGGGGCTACAATGAGCAGTTCTTC
CDR3 protein: CASSLHWGGYNEQFF

D gene: -
V gene: TRBV7-9
J gene: TRBJ2-3
clone size: -
CDR3 DNA: TGTGCCAGCAGCTTCGAGGCCACAGATACGCAGTATTTT
CDR3 protein: CASSFEATDTQYF

D gene: TRBD1
V gene: TRBV7-2
J gene: TRBJ2-5
clone size: -
CDR3 DNA: TGTGCCAGCAGCTCCGGGACAGGGGAGACCCAGTACTTC
CDR3 protein: CASSSGTGETQYF

D gene: -
V gene: TRBV4-3
J gene: TRBJ1-6
clone size: -
CDR3 DNA: TGCGCCAGCAGCCAAGAAGTATACTCCGGGGCTCCAGGGGATTCACCCCTCCACTTT
CDR3 protein: CASSQEVYSGAPGDSPLHF

D gene: TRBD2
V gene: TRBV7-2
J gene: TRBJ2-1
clone size: -
CDR3 DNA: TGTGCCAGCAGATTTAGCGGGGGAGACAATGAGCAGTTCTTC
CDR3 protein: CASRFSGGDNEQFF

D gene: TRBD2
V gene: TRBV10-3
J gene: TRBJ2-3
clone size: -
CDR3 DNA: TGTGCCATCAGTGAGTTAAAGCGGACTAGCCCTCTGGGGTTGGGTACGCAGTATTTT
CDR3 protein: CAISELKRTSPLGLGTQYF

D gene: -
V gene: TRBV4-3
J gene: TRBJ1-5
clone size: few
CDR3 DNA: TGCGCCAGCAGCCAAGGGACAGATAGCAATCAGCCCCAGCATTTT
CDR3 protein: CASSQGTDSNQPQHF

D gene: -
V gene: TRBV6-1
J gene: TRBJ1-5
clone size: -
CDR3 DNA: TGTGCCAGCAGTGAAACGGGGGTGGGAGGGTATCAGCCCCAGCATTTT
CDR3 protein: CASSETGVGGYQPQHF

D gene: -
V gene: TRBV28
J gene: TRBJ1-5
clone size: -
CDR3 DNA: TGTGCCAGCCAGTCCACAGGGAACAATCAGCCCCAGCATTTT
CDR3 protein: CASQSTGNNQPQHF

D gene: -
V gene: TRBV4-3
J gene: TRBJ2-3
clone size: -
CDR3 DNA: TGCGCCAGCAGCCAGGGTGGCGGGGCTAGTGTCACAGATACGCAGTATTTT
CDR3 protein: CASSQGGGASVTDTQYF

D gene: TRBD1
V gene: TRBV5-6
J gene: TRBJ2-7
clone size: -
CDR3 DNA: TGTGCCAGCAGCTTGGGTTTTGGGACAGGATACGAGCAGTACTTC
CDR3 protein: CASSLGFGTGYEQYF

D gene: TRBD2
V gene: TRBV9
J gene: TRBJ2-1
clone size: -
CDR3 DNA: TGTGCCAGCAGCCCCCCGGGGGGGCGGGGTAATGAGCAGTTCTTC
CDR3 protein: CASSPPGGRGNEQFF

D gene: -
V gene: TRBV2
J gene: TRBJ1-1
clone size: -
CDR3 DNA: TGTGCCAGCAGTGACCGGGGCACTGAAGCTTTCTTT
CDR3 protein: CASSDRGTEAFF

D gene: -
V gene: TRBV6-1
J gene: TRBJ1-1
clone size: -
CDR3 DNA: TGTGCCAGCAGTGCCCCGACAGCTGAAGCTTTCTTT
CDR3 protein: CASSAPTAEAFF

D gene: TRBD1
V gene: TRBV11-2
J gene: TRBJ2-7
clone size: once
CDR3 DNA: TGTGCCAGCAGTCGGGACAGAACCACCTACGAGCAGTACTTC
CDR3 protein: CASSRDRTTYEQYF

D gene: TRBD1
V gene: TRBV5-1
J gene: TRBJ1-6
clone size: -
CDR3 DNA: TGCGCCAGCAGCGTGGACAGGGGCCCACCCCTCCACTTT
CDR3 protein: CASSVDRGPPLHF

D gene: -
V gene: TRBV18
J gene: TRBJ2-3
clone size: -
CDR3 DNA: TGTGCCAGCTCACGACTAATGGGTCTGTCGGATACGCAGTATTTT
CDR3 protein: CASSRLMGLSDTQYF

D gene: -
V gene: TRBV5-6
J gene: TRBJ2-6
clone size: few
CDR3 DNA: TGTGCCAGCAGCTTATACAGCGGAAGCTCTGGGGCCAACGTCCTGACTTTC
CDR3 protein: CASSLYSGSSGANVLTF

D gene: -
V gene: TRBV2
J gene: TRBJ2-2
clone size: few
CDR3 DNA: TGTGCCAGCGGTCCCGGGGTGAGCGGGGAGCTGTTTTTT
CDR3 protein: CASGPGVSGELFF

D gene: TRBD2
V gene: TRBV9
J gene: TRBJ2-3
clone size: -
CDR3 DNA: TGTGCCAGCAGCTTCGGGGGGGCCACAGATACGCAGTATTTT
CDR3 protein: CASSFGGATDTQYF

D gene: TRBD1
V gene: TRBV5-5
J gene: TRBJ2-7
clone size: -
CDR3 DNA: TGTGCCAGCAGTGGACAGGGGAACGAGCAGTACTTC
CDR3 protein: CASSGQGNEQYF

D gene: -
V gene: TRBV7-2
J gene: TRBJ1-1
clone size: -
CDR3 DNA: TGTGCCAGCAGCTCCCTTCAGGCTGGGGAAGCTTTCTTT
CDR3 protein: CASSSLQAGEAFF

D gene: TRBD2
V gene: TRBV29-1
J gene: TRBJ2-2
clone size: few
CDR3 DNA: TGCAGCGCTGGTGGGGGGGTGAACACCGGGGAGCTGTTTTTT
CDR3 protein: CSAGGGVNTGELFF

D gene: -
V gene: TRBV5-4
J gene: TRBJ2-3
clone size: -
CDR3 DNA: TGTGCCAGCAGCTTTGTGGGCTTAAACACAGATACGCAGTATTTT
CDR3 protein: CASSFVGLNTDTQYF

D gene: -
V gene: TRBV7-2
J gene: TRBJ2-1
clone size: -
CDR3 DNA: TGTGCCAGCAGCCTCTATACGAGGCGTGAGCAGTTCTTC
CDR3 protein: CASSLYTRREQFF

D gene: TRBD1
V gene: TRBV19
J gene: TRBJ2-2
clone size: -
CDR3 DNA: TGTGCCAGTGACCGGGACAGCGGTAACACCGGGGAGCTGTTTTTT
CDR3 protein: CASDRDSGNTGELFF

D gene: -
V gene: TRBV6-5
J gene: TRBJ1-1
clone size: once
CDR3 DNA: TGTGCCAGCAGTTACATATCGGGGGGGAGAGGGACTGAAGCTTTCTTT
CDR3 protein: CASSYISGGRGTEAFF

D gene: TRBD2
V gene: TRBV9
J gene: TRBJ2-3
clone size: -
CDR3 DNA: TGTGCCAGCAACATAGCGGGGGGGTCCGCAGATACGCAGTATTTT
CDR3 protein: CASNIAGGSADTQYF